A single sample gave rise to the 14 T cell receptor beta chains below, sequenced in a study of cytomegalovirus exposure and HLA in healthy donors. 60 Vbeta and 13 Jbeta primers were used in PCR. TCRdb's table, derived via immunoSEQ multiplex PCR, lists solely in-frame clones and lacks some. The repertoire has some 75,000 clones, about 79% of them found once; the top ten carry 5.5% to 7.5%. Input material: PBMCs. The receptors stem from a man aged 18 to 30 in good health and CMV-seropositive.

The V call is TRBV7-9, the J call TRBJ2-7; possibly TRBD2 for D (5 bases). The V gene lost 3 bases and the J gene lost 1 base, with 10 bases spanning the gap. The CDR3 consists of 14 residues. Germline V gene data show CDR1 as SEHNR and CDR2 as FQNEAQ (reference sequence). For the CDR3, the DNA is TGTGCCAGCAGCTTTAGAGCGGTGTCCTACGAGCAGTACTTC. Its protein is CASSFRAVSYEQYF.

This clone was recorded once. CDR3 in DNA: TGTGCCAGCAAGTGGACTAGCGGGAACAATGAGCAGTTCTTC. Translation gives CASKWTSGNNEQFF. V and J are TRBV28 and TRBJ2-1; 12 bases align to TRBD2. The CDR3 spans 14 residues. Germline V gene lookup returns CDR1 MDHEN and CDR2 SYDVKM. V shed 7 bases and J 5 bases; nucleotides not matched to a gene: 3.

V gene TRBV7-6 combines with J gene TRBJ2-5; the match to TRBD2 covers 9 bases. Germline CDR1 reads SGHVS; CDR2 reads FNYEAQ. The CDR3 is 14 residues long. Losses at the gene ends were 6 bases for V and 4 bases for J; bases not matched to a gene: 6. The CDR3 DNA sequence: TGTGCCAGCAGGGGTAGCGGGAGTAGAGAGACCCAGTACTTC. Protein product: CASRGSGSRETQYF.

The rearrangement uses TRBV5-1 and TRBJ2-7; D remains ambiguous. Germline CDR1 is SGHRS and CDR2 is YFSETQ. The V end lost 0 bases, the J end lost 5 bases, and 15 bases lay between the germline ends. CDR3 length: 15 residues. This chain's CDR3 is CASSLEPATGHEQYF. The CDR3 bases are TGCGCCAGCAGCTTGGAGCCCGCTACTGGTCACGAGCAGTACTTC.

This clone was recorded once. The gene calls are TRBV2 and TRBJ2-1, with D maybe TRBD2 (5 bases). V was clipped by 6 bases and J by 7 bases, with 10 bases between them. This CDR3 spans 12 amino acids. CDR1 and CDR2 (germline): SNHLY, FYNNEI. The CDR3 DNA follows: TGTGCCAGCAGGAGCGGTTGGAATGAGCAGTTCTTC. Its translation is CASRSGWNEQFF.

J is TRBJ2-3 and V is TRBV7-3; TRBD2 matches at 8 bases. The CDR3 extends over 16 amino acids. Germline V gene sequence: CDR1 SGHTA, CDR2 FQGTGA. The J segment lost 1 base and the V segment lost 5 bases, leaving 8 bases of the junction unmatched. The CDR3 nucleotides read TGTGCCAGCAGCCACGGAGCGGGAGCCGGCACAGATACGCAGTATTTT. This codes for CASSHGAGAGTDTQYF. Filled out from reference TRBV7-3 and TRBJ2-3, the complete variable domain reads GAGVSQTPSNKVTEKGKYVELRCDPISGHTALYWYRQSLGQGPEFLIYFQGTGAADDSGLPNDRFFAVRPEGSVSTLKIQRTERGDSAVYLCASSHGAGAGTDTQYFGPGTRLTVL.

The chain is built from TRBV11-3 and TRBJ1-1; D is undetermined. Germline V CDR1 and CDR2: SGHNT, YENEEA. The CDR3 is made up of 13 amino acids. V lost 0 bases and J 7 bases, leaving 9 bases between the germline ends. In DNA, the CDR3 is TGTGCCAGCAGCTTAGAGAGGTGGAGTGAAGCTTTCTTT. Its protein is CASSLERWSEAFF.

V usage is TRBV9 and J usage is TRBJ2-7; D might be TRBD1 (5 bases). CDR3 length equals 14 residues. The V end was cut by 0 bases, the J end by 9 bases, with 16 bases between. Germline V gene data show CDR1 as SGDLS and CDR2 as YYNGEE. In nucleotides, the CDR3 is TGTGCCAGCAGCGTAGGTTCAGACAGAACGGGGCAGTACTTC. Amino acid sequence: CASSVGSDRTGQYF.

The CDR3 protein is CASSAGSTGHNYGYTF. CDR3 sequence (DNA): TGTGCCAGCAGTGCCGGGTCGACCGGCCACAACTATGGCTACACCTTC. V gene TRBV2 combines with J gene TRBJ1-2; no definite D call. This CDR3 comprises 16 residues. Trimming pared 4 bases from V and 2 bases from J, leaving 17 bases between. Germline CDR1 and CDR2: SNHLY and FYNNEI.

CDR3: CAIQDRVLGNEQFF. CDR3 DNA sequence: TGTGCCATCCAAGACAGGGTCTTGGGCAATGAGCAGTTCTTC. The gene calls are TRBV10-3 and TRBJ2-1, with 7 bases aligning to TRBD1. Germline CDR1 and CDR2: ENHRY and SYGVKD. With V trimmed by 8 bases and J by 6 bases, 10 bases remained unmatched. The CDR3 spans 14 residues.

This clone was seen a few times. The J gene is TRBJ2-1, the V gene TRBV10-3; 7 nucleotides match TRBD2. J lost 5 bases, V lost 8 bases, and 6 bases had no gene match. The CDR3 length is 13 residues. Germline lookup yields CDR1 ENHRY and CDR2 SYGVKD. The CDR3 spells CAIGGLADNEQFF. CDR3 DNA: TGTGCCATCGGTGGCCTAGCGGACAATGAGCAGTTCTTC.

On this clone itself: The junction and the germline gene differ at one end; a read error may be behind it. In the same sample, other DNA sequences code for this CDR3. The chain has TRBV29-1 and TRBJ1-1; the match to TRBD1 covers 7 bases. From germline, CDR1 is SQVTM and CDR2 ANQGSEA. CDR3 length equals 13 residues. CDR3 protein: CSVRDRVNAEAFF. The CDR3 nucleotides read TGCAGCGTACGAGACAGGGTTAACGCTGAGGCTTTCTTT.

The chain is built from TRBV7-3 and TRBJ2-1; 7 nucleotides align to TRBD2. Germline assignment: CDR1 SGHTA and CDR2 FQGTGA. CDR3 size: 11 residues. The ends lost 4 bases at V and 9 bases at J; junction bases unmatched: 0. The CDR3 DNA reads TGTGCCAGCAGCTCGGGGGGTGAGCAGTTCTTC. As protein: CASSSGGEQFF.

The gene calls are TRBV29-1 and TRBJ2-2, with 9 bases aligning to TRBD1. The CDR3 runs to 13 residues. In germline, CDR1 is SQVTM, CDR2 ANQGSEA. The V segment lost 7 bases and the J segment 6 bases; nucleotides outside the gene matches: 6. Here the CDR3 DNA reads TGCAGCGGCCGACAGGGGGTCGCCGGGGAGCTGTTTTTT. It is translated as CSGRQGVAGELFF.